The 21 T cell receptor beta chains below come from one sample, sequenced in a study of cytomegalovirus exposure and HLA in healthy donors. The PCR used 60 Vbeta and 13 Jbeta primers. Sequencing was performed with immunoSEQ multiplex PCR; in TCRdb, only in-frame clones are kept and a portion is missing. This sample has roughly 180,000 clones, with about four fifths found just once. Material: PBMCs. These receptors all come from a woman younger than 45 in good health and CMV-seronegative.

The table lists this clone with a count of one. The rearrangement joins TRBV28 to TRBJ1-4, with TRBD1 identical over 9 bases. Germline trimming cut 2 bases from V and 8 bases from J; bases unmatched to any gene: 9. Germline CDR1 and CDR2: MDHEN and SYDVKM. This CDR3 has 16 residues. The CDR3 spells CASSLPQGAGEEKLFF. CDR3 DNA sequence: TGTGCCAGCAGTTTACCACAGGGGGCAGGGGAGGAAAAACTGTTTTTT.

This clone was counted once. The genes are TRBV18 and TRBJ2-5, with D maybe TRBD1 (5 bases). V gave up 0 bases and J gave up 9 bases, with 17 bases separating them. This CDR3 spans 15 amino acids. Germline V gene data show CDR1 as KGHSH and CDR2 as LQKENI. CDR3 loop: CASSPPGQAKWAQYF. DNA of the CDR3: TGTGCCAGCTCACCACCGGGGCAGGCTAAGTGGGCCCAGTACTTC.

The chain recombines TRBV9 with TRBJ2-3; 8 bases are shared with TRBD2. The V segment lost 5 bases and the J segment 0 bases; nucleotides outside the gene matches: 14. CDR3 size: 18 residues. Looked up from germline, CDR1 is SGDLS and CDR2 is YYNGEE. The CDR3 loop is CASSLGGGGTTSTDTQYF. The CDR3 DNA is TGTGCCAGCAGTCTGGGTGGCGGGGGGACCACTAGCACAGATACGCAGTATTTT. The full variable domain, with the rest looked up from reference TRBV9 and TRBJ2-3, is DSGVTQTPKHLITATGQRVTLRCSPRSGDLSVYWYQQSLDQGLQFLIQYYNGEERAKGNILERFSAQQFPDLHSELNLSSLELGDSALYFCASSLGGGGTTSTDTQYFGPGTRLTVL.

The sample holds one count of this clone. The J gene is TRBJ1-6, the V gene TRBV15; no clear D gene. Germline CDR1 LNHNV, CDR2 YYDKDF (reference sequence). The CDR3 is made up of 13 amino acids. The V end was cut by 4 bases, the J end by 6 bases, with 7 bases between. CDR3 in DNA: TGTGCCACCAGCACCCTCCCTAATTCACCCCTCCACTTT. Protein product: CATSTLPNSPLHF.

The chain carries TRBV7-3 and TRBJ2-7; tentatively, D is TRBD2 (7 bases). Germline CDR1 reads SGHTA; CDR2 reads FQGTGA. V lost 0 bases and J 5 bases, leaving 11 bases between the germline ends. There are 14 residues in the CDR3. CDR3: CASSLTGGVDEQYF. CDR3 DNA: TGTGCCAGCAGCTTAACAGGGGGGGTAGACGAGCAGTACTTC.

The chain combines TRBV6-6 with TRBJ1-1; TRBD1 agrees at 7 bases. Trimming removed 7 bases from V and 1 base from J; junction bases left unmatched: 6. CDR3 length equals 14 residues. Germline V gives CDR1 MNHNY, CDR2 SVGAGI (reference sequence). This CDR3 is CASKGGLGNTEAFF. CDR3 sequence (DNA): TGTGCCAGCAAAGGGGGCCTTGGGAACACTGAAGCTTTCTTT.

The chain links TRBV6-6 to TRBJ2-3; tentative D call: TRBD1 (6 bases). The V end lost 8 bases, the J end lost 2 bases, and 14 bases lay between the germline ends. The CDR3 runs 14 residues. The germline V gene encodes CDR1 MNHNY and CDR2 SVGAGI (reference sequence). CDR3 region: CASSLGGHTDTQYF. In DNA, the CDR3 is TGTGCCAGCTCTTTAGGGGGTCACACAGATACGCAGTATTTT.

This clone has more than one count but fewer than ten. The V and J genes are TRBV30 and TRBJ1-5; TRBD1 aligns across 8 bases. The V gene end was trimmed by 5 bases and the J gene end by 1 base; junction bases not matched to a gene: 4. CDR1 and CDR2 (germline): GTSNPN, SVGIG (reference sequence). This CDR3 contains 14 residues. DNA of the CDR3: TGTGCCTGGTCGACAGGGGTGAGCAATCAGCCCCAGCATTTT. This codes for CAWSTGVSNQPQHF.

This rearrangement joins TRBV29-1 to TRBJ2-1; D is uncertain. V was cut by 3 bases and J by 6 bases, with 6 bases left in between. CDR1 is SQVTM and CDR2 is ANQGSEA in the germline V gene. The CDR3 is 11 amino acids. CDR3: CSVDPGNEQFF. The CDR3 DNA reads TGCAGCGTTGACCCCGGCAATGAGCAGTTCTTC.

This chain joins TRBV7-8 and TRBJ2-5; the match to TRBD2 covers 9 bases. Germline V gene data show CDR1 as SGHVS and CDR2 as FQNEAQ. The CDR3 contains 16 residues. With 1 base clipped from V and 1 base from J, the junction kept 4 bases outside the gene matches. The CDR3 coding sequence is TGTGCCAGCAGCTTAGGTCTTAGCGGGAGCCAAGAGACCCAGTACTTC. This encodes CASSLGLSGSQETQYF. The full variable domain, rest sourced from reference TRBV7-8 and TRBJ2-5, is GAGVSQSPRYKVAKRGQDVALRCDPISGHVSLFWYQQALGQGPEFLTYFQNEAQLDKSGLPSDRFFAERPEGSVSTLKIQRTQQEDSAVYLCASSLGLSGSQETQYFGPGTRLLVL.

The CDR3 spells CASSERGLNTEAFF. DNA for the CDR3: TGTGCCAGCAGTGAACGTGGACTTAACACTGAAGCTTTCTTT. This chain connects TRBV2 to TRBJ1-1; no definite D call. In germline, CDR1 is SNHLY, CDR2 FYNNEI. There are 14 residues in the CDR3. V gave up 2 bases and J gave up 2 bases, with 9 bases separating them.

This clone was found a few times. The chain recombines TRBV2 with TRBJ2-3; 13 bases agree with TRBD2. The CDR3 length is 14 residues. J gave up 13 bases and V 6 bases, and 10 bases lay outside the gene matches. Germline lookup yields CDR1 SNHLY and CDR2 FYNNEI. The DNA for the CDR3 is TGTGCCAGCAGGGCGGGACTAGCGGGGTTCAGTGAGTATTTT. Residues: CASRAGLAGFSEYF.

The chain carries TRBV5-1 and TRBJ2-5; 10 bases are a match to TRBD2. Germline-derived CDR1 and CDR2 are SGHRS and YFSETQ. Trimming took 4 bases from V and 1 from J; bases not matched to a gene: 7. The CDR3 runs to 16 residues. The CDR3: CASSRGLAASQETQYF. CDR3 coding DNA: TGCGCCAGCAGCCGTGGACTAGCGGCGTCCCAAGAGACCCAGTACTTC. The variable domain in full, completed from reference TRBV5-1 and TRBJ2-5, reads KAGVTQTPRYLIKTRGQQVTLSCSPISGHRSVSWYQQTPGQGLQFLFEYFSETQRNKGNFPGRFSGRQFSNSRSEMNVSTLELGDSALYLCASSRGLAASQETQYFGPGTRLLVL.

This clone appeared once. V gene TRBV27 combines with J gene TRBJ2-3, with TRBD1 as a possible D gene (6 bases). The CDR3 spans 17 residues. V lost 4 bases to trimming and J lost 6 bases, with 23 bases between them. The germline V gene encodes CDR1 MNHEY and CDR2 SMNVEV (reference sequence). The CDR3 loop is CASSSTLTGRLLDTQYF. Here the CDR3 DNA reads TGTGCCAGCAGTTCCACCCTCACAGGGAGACTCCTTGATACGCAGTATTTT.

A few counts support this clone. The chain joins TRBV4-1 to TRBJ2-5; 11 nucleotides align to TRBD2. The germline V gene encodes CDR1 MGHRA and CDR2 YSYEKL. This CDR3 comprises 19 residues. The V segment lost 0 bases and the J segment 2 bases; nucleotides outside the gene matches: 11. DNA of the CDR3: TGCGCCAGCAGCCAAGATGGGGCTAGCGGGGGGACGTTACAAGAGACCCAGTACTTC. This translates into CASSQDGASGGTLQETQYF.

This chain connects TRBV18 to TRBJ2-7; maybe TRBD2 (6 bases). CDR1 and CDR2 from the germline V gene are KGHSH and LQKENI. Trimming removed 2 bases from V and 6 bases from J, with 8 bases in between. The CDR3 is 12 residues long. The CDR3 is CASSPGRGEQYF. CDR3 nucleotides: TGTGCCAGCTCACCAGGGCGGGGCGAGCAGTACTTC.

In this sample, this clone turned up once. This chain connects TRBV7-8 to TRBJ1-1, with 11 bases that match TRBD1. After removal of 4 bases from V and 0 bases from J, the junction contained 1 base not matched to a gene. CDR3 length equals 15 residues. In germline, CDR1 is SGHVS, CDR2 FQNEAQ. This CDR3 reads CASSWDRGMNTEAFF. In DNA form, the CDR3 reads TGTGCCAGCAGCTGGGACAGGGGGATGAACACTGAAGCTTTCTTT.

V gene TRBV2 combines with J gene TRBJ2-3, with TRBD2 matching over 8 bases. CDR1 is SNHLY and CDR2 is FYNNEI in the germline V gene. The CDR3 contains 13 residues. The junction had 0 bases not matched to a gene; V was cut back by 6 bases and J by 1 base. The CDR3 is CASRRGGTDTQYF. CDR3 nucleotide sequence: TGTGCCAGCAGGCGGGGGGGCACAGATACGCAGTATTTT.

J is TRBJ2-3 and V is TRBV9; 9 bases line up with TRBD1. J lost 3 bases, V lost 2 bases, and 7 bases had no gene match. Germline CDR1 is SGDLS and CDR2 is YYNGEE. This CDR3 is 16 amino acids long. CDR3 sequence reads: CASSVVDRGSTDTQYF. As DNA, the CDR3 is TGTGCCAGCAGCGTCGTGGACAGGGGTTCGACAGATACGCAGTATTTT.

In DNA, the CDR3 is TGTGCCAGCAGCGTAGTTAAGCGGGGGAGCACAGATACGCAGTATTTT. As protein: CASSVVKRGSTDTQYF. V gene TRBV9 combines with J gene TRBJ2-3, with TRBD2 matching over 8 bases. This CDR3 is built from 16 residues. Germline V gene lookup returns CDR1 SGDLS and CDR2 YYNGEE. The ends lost 0 bases at V and 0 bases at J; junction bases unmatched: 3.

On this clone: Other DNA sequences in the sample encode the same CDR3. This chain uses TRBV5-1 with TRBJ2-4, with 9 bases lining up with TRBD1. CDR3 length equals 18 residues. CDR1 and CDR2 (germline): SGHRS, YFSETQ. After removal of 8 bases from V and 1 base from J, the junction contained 16 bases not matched to a gene. The CDR3 loop is CASSPLGQGVNAKNIQYF. Here the CDR3 DNA reads TGCGCCAGTAGCCCCTTGGGACAGGGAGTTAATGCCAAAAACATTCAGTACTTC.